The clone carrying this TCR beta chain was observed a handful of times. Its antigen is unknown. The CDR3 has 18 residues. The V and J ends lost 0 bases and 7 bases respectively, with 19 bases between them. Germline V gene data show CDR1 as ENHRY and CDR2 as SYGVKD. This entry belongs to a study of T-cell memory formation after mild COVID-19. Study conclusions and caveats: Still unconfirmed is whether the second-wave clones peaking on day 37 recognized SARS-CoV-2.

TCRdb passed the 5' RACE reads through MiXCR, listing each CDR3 protein once. The table shows hundreds of thousands of distinct CDR3 sequences, with approximately 24% occurring only once. This sequence originates from an adult woman who had mild COVID-19 (a few samples of this study predate the infection). Cell type and time point are not known. The chain links TRBV10-3 to TRBJ1-6; tentatively, D is TRBD1 (6 bases). The sample consisted of PBMCs or a T cell subset sorted from them (not recorded which). CDR3 sequence reads: CAISESPLGGLSNSPLHF. In nucleotides, the CDR3 is TGTGCCATCAGTGAGTCTCCCCTCGGGGGGCTTTCAAATTCACCCCTCCACTTT.